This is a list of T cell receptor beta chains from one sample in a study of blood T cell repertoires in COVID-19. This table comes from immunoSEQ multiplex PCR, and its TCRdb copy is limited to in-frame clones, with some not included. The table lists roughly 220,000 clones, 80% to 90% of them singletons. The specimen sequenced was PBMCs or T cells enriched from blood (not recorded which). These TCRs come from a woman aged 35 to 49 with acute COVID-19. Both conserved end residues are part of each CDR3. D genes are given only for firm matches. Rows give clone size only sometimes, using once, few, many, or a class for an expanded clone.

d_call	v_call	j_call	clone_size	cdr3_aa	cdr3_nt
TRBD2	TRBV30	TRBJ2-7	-	CAWTSGRDQYF	TGTGCCTGGACTAGCGGGAGGGACCAGTACTTC
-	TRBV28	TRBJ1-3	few	CASSFGGTGNTIYF	TGTGCCAGCAGTTTTGGGGGGACGGGAAACACCATATATTTT
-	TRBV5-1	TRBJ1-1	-	CASSSAEGMNTEAFF	TGCGCCAGCAGCTCCGCGGAGGGTATGAACACTGAAGCTTTCTTT
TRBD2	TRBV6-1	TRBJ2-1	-	CASSVPGLAGYNEQFF	TGTGCCAGCAGTGTCCCGGGACTAGCGGGGTACAATGAGCAGTTCTTC
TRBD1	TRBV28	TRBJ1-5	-	CASRISTGSVLPQHF	TGTGCCAGCAGAATCTCGACAGGGTCTGTTCTGCCCCAGCATTTT
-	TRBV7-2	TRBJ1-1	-	CASSLGRGARYEAFF	TGTGCCAGCAGCTTAGGGCGGGGGGCTCGGTATGAAGCTTTCTTT
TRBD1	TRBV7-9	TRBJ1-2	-	CASSPPGQGYGYTF	TGTGCCAGCAGCCCACCGGGACAGGGGTATGGCTACACCTTC
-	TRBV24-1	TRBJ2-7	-	CATSPGTPPYEQYF	TGTGCCACCAGTCCCGGGACACCTCCCTACGAGCAGTACTTC
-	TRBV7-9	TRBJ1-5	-	CASGNDQGSYSNQPQHF	TGTGCCAGCGGGAACGATCAGGGCTCCTATAGCAATCAGCCCCAGCATTTT
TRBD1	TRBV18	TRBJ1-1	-	CASSPREAGGAGNTEAFF	TGTGCCAGCTCACCCCGAGAGGCAGGGGGCGCCGGGAACACTGAAGCTTTCTTT
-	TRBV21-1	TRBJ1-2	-	CASSKGVGYTF	TGTGCCAGCAGCAAAGGAGTTGGCTACACCTTC
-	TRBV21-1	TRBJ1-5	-	CASPRGQGGKPQHF	TGTGCCAGCCCCCGAGGACAGGGGGGAAAGCCCCAGCATTTT
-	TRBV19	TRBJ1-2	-	CASSPLGGGYTF	TGTGCCAGTAGTCCCCTGGGGGGAGGCTACACCTTC
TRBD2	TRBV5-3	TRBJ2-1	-	CARSLLTSRYNEQFF	TGTGCCAGAAGCTTGCTGACTAGCAGGTATAATGAGCAGTTCTTC
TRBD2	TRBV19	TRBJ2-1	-	CASSYSSGYNEQFF	TGTGCCAGTAGCTATTCTAGCGGGTACAATGAGCAGTTCTTC
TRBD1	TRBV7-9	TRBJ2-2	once	CASSIDRAPNTGELFF	TGTGCCAGCAGCATAGACAGGGCACCGAACACCGGGGAGCTGTTTTTT
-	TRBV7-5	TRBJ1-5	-	CVRSATRVERNQPQHF	TGTGTCAGAAGCGCCACGCGGGTAGAGCGCAATCAGCCCCAGCATTTT
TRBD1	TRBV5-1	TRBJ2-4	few	CASSPGQGGIQYF	TGCGCCAGCAGCCCCGGACAGGGCGGCATTCAGTACTTC
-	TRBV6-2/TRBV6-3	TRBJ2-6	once	CASSSGMASGANVLTF	TGTGCCAGCAGTTCGGGTATGGCTTCTGGGGCCAACGTCCTGACTTTC
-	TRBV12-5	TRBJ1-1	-	CASGLGGNTEAFF	TGTGCTAGTGGTTTGGGAGGGAACACTGAAGCTTTCTTT